These 10 T cell receptor beta chains originate from one sample sequenced in a study of T-cell memory formation after mild COVID-19. One entry per CDR3 protein, called by TCRdb with MiXCR from the 5' RACE reads. This table has some 120,000 distinct CDR3 sequences, 16% appearing once. Sample: PBMCs or a T cell subset sorted from them (not recorded which). These receptor sequences come from an adult woman who had mild COVID-19 (a few samples of this study predate the infection). Cell type and time point are not known.

The chain uses TRBV20-1 and TRBJ2-7; TRBD2 matches at 9 bases. Germline V gives CDR1 DFQATT, CDR2 SNEGSKA (reference sequence). The CDR3 runs to 14 residues. V gave up 6 bases and J gave up 2 bases; unmatched junction bases: 8. The CDR3 coding sequence is TGCAGTGCAAAAAGCGGGGGGAATACCTACGAGCAGTACTTC. It encodes CSAKSGGNTYEQYF.

This clonotype has more than one count but fewer than ten. The J gene is TRBJ2-7, the V gene TRBV5-1, with D maybe TRBD1 (6 bases). Germline lookup yields CDR1 SGHRS and CDR2 YFSETQ. CDR3 size: 16 residues. Between the trimmed V and J ends, which lost 3 bases and 3 bases, there was a span of 19 bases. The CDR3 region has the DNA TGCGCCAGCAGCTCCTTCGGACAGTCAAATAACTACGAGCAGTACTTC. Its translation: CASSSFGQSNNYEQYF.

The V gene is TRBV27, the J gene TRBJ2-5; D call uncertain. The germline V gene has CDR1 MNHEY and CDR2 SMNVEV (reference sequence). The CDR3 consists of 13 residues. V lost 0 bases and J 4 bases, leaving 6 bases between the germline ends. This CDR3 reads CASSLSLPETQYF. For the CDR3, the DNA is TGTGCCAGCAGTTTATCCCTCCCAGAGACCCAGTACTTC.

This clonotype was counted between two and nine times. This rearrangement joins TRBV30 to TRBJ2-2, with D perhaps TRBD2 (6 bases). The CDR3 has 20 amino acids. Germline V lookup: CDR1 GTSNPN, CDR2 SVGIG (reference sequence). V was cut by 4 bases and J by 8 bases, with 35 bases left in between. CDR3 protein: CAWNGGIWKWGPPRSGELFF. The CDR3 nucleotides read TGTGCCTGGAACGGAGGGATTTGGAAATGGGGACCGCCAAGGAGTGGGGAGCTGTTTTTT.

J is TRBJ1-6 and V is TRBV5-1, with D unclear. The CDR3 totals 14 residues. From germline, CDR1 is SGHRS and CDR2 YFSETQ. V was cut by 4 bases and J by 7 bases, with 12 bases left in between. The CDR3 spells CASSPDGFNSPLHF. The CDR3 nucleotides read TGCGCCAGCAGCCCGGACGGGTTCAATTCACCCCTCCACTTT.

This chain connects TRBV4-1 to TRBJ1-1; 8 bases line up with TRBD1. The J segment lost 4 bases and the V segment lost 4 bases, leaving 5 bases of the junction unmatched. The CDR3 length is 14 residues. Germline V gene data show CDR1 as MGHRA and CDR2 as YSYEKL. CDR3 nucleotides: TGCGCCAGCAGCCCGACAGGGGTCGGCACTGAAGCTTTCTTT. This gives the protein CASSPTGVGTEAFF.

Of note for this clonotype: A much larger clone sits a single nucleotide away, making a read error possible. The rearrangement links TRBV5-1 to TRBJ2-1; 8 nucleotides match TRBD2. The CDR3 sequence is 16 residues long. Germline V gives CDR1 SGHRS, CDR2 YFSETQ. After removal of 5 bases from V and 7 bases from J, the junction contained 14 bases not matched to a gene. The CDR3 region is CASRLVAGSGLNEQFF. The CDR3 nucleotides are TGCGCCAGCAGGTTAGTAGCGGGGAGCGGACTAAATGAGCAGTTCTTC. Filled out from reference TRBV5-1 and TRBJ2-1, the complete variable domain reads KAGVTQTPRYLIKTRGQQVTLSCSPISGHRSVSWYQQTPGQGLQFLFEYFSETQRNKGNFPGRFSGRQFSNSRSEMNVSTLELGDSALYLCASRLVAGSGLNEQFFGPGTRLTVL.

There are a few counts of this clonotype. The rearrangement uses TRBV5-5 and TRBJ2-7; a weak D match, TRBD1 (6 bases). This CDR3 contains 18 residues. V lost 0 bases, J lost 1 base, and 20 bases lay in between. Germline V gives CDR1 SGHKS, CDR2 YYEKEE (reference sequence). This chain's CDR3 is CASSLEVFIGQSSYEQYF. The CDR3 DNA sequence: TGTGCCAGCAGCTTGGAAGTGTTTATCGGACAGTCATCCTACGAGCAGTACTTC.

In regard to this clonotype: One end of the junction does not line up with germline, which may come from a read error. V is TRBV12-3 or TRBV12-4 and J is TRBJ2-1; 15 nucleotides match TRBD2. There are 13 residues in the CDR3. This CDR3 reads CASTVGLAGGAVF. DNA for the CDR3: TGTGCCAGCACCGTGGGACTAGCGGGAGGCGCGGTCTTC.

The chain joins TRBV7-9 to TRBJ1-2, with TRBD1 as a possible D gene (5 bases). The ends were cut back, 4 bases at V and 6 bases at J, with 21 bases in the middle. Germline lookup yields CDR1 SEHNR and CDR2 FQNEAQ (reference sequence). This CDR3 contains 16 residues. CDR3: CASSSWGFGSPDGYTF. The DNA of the CDR3 is TGTGCCAGCAGCTCTTGGGGGTTCGGGAGTCCGGATGGCTACACCTTC.